Presented here are 27 T cell receptor beta chains from one specimen sequenced in a study of blood T cell repertoires in COVID-19. Here immunoSEQ multiplex PCR was the method, and the copy in TCRdb shows in-frame clones only, minus some. The data hold about 380,000 clones, with about 89% observed a single time. Sequencing was performed on PBMCs or T cells enriched from blood (not recorded which). The source is a man aged 25-45 years who had recovered from COVID-19.

This clone showed up just a few times. The chain has TRBV7-2 and TRBJ1-6; 8 bases agree with TRBD1. CDR3 length equals 18 residues. V was clipped by 3 bases and J by 4 bases; unmatched bases: 11. Germline V CDR1 and CDR2: SGHTA, FQGNSA. Written as DNA, the CDR3 is TGTGCCAGCAGCTTGGCCCCGGCAGGGGGCGGTTATAATTCACCCCTCCACTTT. Amino acid sequence: CASSLAPAGGGYNSPLHF. Drawing the rest from reference TRBV7-2 and TRBJ1-6, the complete variable domain is GAGVSQSPSNKVTEKGKDVELRCDPISGHTALYWYRQSLGQGLEFLIYFQGNSAPDKSGLPSDRFSAERTGGSVSTLTIQRTQQEDSAVYLCASSLAPAGGGYNSPLHFGNGTRLTVT.

This chain links TRBV7-9 with TRBJ1-5; no reliable D call. CDR3 size: 16 residues. Germline V CDR1 and CDR2: SEHNR, FQNEAQ (reference sequence). V shed 1 base and J shed 3 bases, with 13 bases lying between them. The CDR3 sequence is CASSLGAVAINQPQHF. Here the CDR3 DNA reads TGTGCCAGCAGCTTAGGGGCAGTGGCCATCAATCAGCCCCAGCATTTT.

V gene TRBV19 combines with J gene TRBJ2-7, with D maybe TRBD2 (5 bases). The CDR3 consists of 15 residues. V dropped 0 bases and J dropped 3 bases, with 12 bases sitting between them. Looked up from germline, CDR1 is LNHDA and CDR2 is SQIVND (reference sequence). CDR3 protein: CASSIEESSGYEQYF. CDR3 in DNA: TGTGCCAGTAGTATAGAAGAGAGCAGCGGCTACGAGCAGTACTTC.

Notes on this clone: Mismatch with germline at one junction end may stem from a read error. The chain joins TRBV6-2 or TRBV6-3 to TRBJ2-5; weak D call: TRBD2 (6 bases). Germline CDR1 is MNHEY and CDR2 is SVGEGT. The CDR3 loop spans 15 amino acids. CDR3 bases: TGTGCCAGCAGTTACGGGGGGACTCAACAAGGGACCCAGTACTTC. Its protein is CASSYGGTQQGTQYF.

The rearrangement joins TRBV27 to TRBJ1-1; D is unclear. Germline lookup yields CDR1 MNHEY and CDR2 SMNVEV (reference sequence). The CDR3 extends over 15 amino acids. The germline V and J ends were trimmed by 7 bases and 2 bases, with 17 bases remaining between them. The DNA for the CDR3 is TGTGCCAGCATCCCCACCCGGCGGGGTAACACTGAAGCTTTCTTT. Its protein product is CASIPTRRGNTEAFF.

The chain joins TRBV5-4 to TRBJ2-1; 11 nucleotides match TRBD2. CDR3 size: 16 residues. The J segment lost 5 bases and the V segment lost 0 bases, leaving 4 bases of the junction unmatched. Germline CDR1 reads SGHNT; CDR2 reads YYREEE (reference sequence). In DNA form, the CDR3 reads TGTGCCAGCAGCTTGGACGTACTAGCGGGGGACAATGAGCAGTTCTTC. Its translation is CASSLDVLAGDNEQFF.

This chain links TRBV27 with TRBJ2-2, with 14 bases matching TRBD2. The junction had 3 bases not matched to a gene; V was cut back by 5 bases and J by 7 bases. Germline V gene lookup returns CDR1 MNHEY and CDR2 SMNVEV (reference sequence). CDR3 size: 15 residues. The CDR3 nucleotides read TGTGCCAGCAGTCCGGGACTAGCGGGGGACGGGGAGCTGTTTTTT. Encoded protein: CASSPGLAGDGELFF.

Details on this clone: Its ends do not fully match the called genes, so a read error is possible. This chain joins TRBV19 and TRBJ2-4; possible D gene TRBD1, 6 bases. The germline gives CDR1 LNHDA, CDR2 SQIVND (reference sequence). This CDR3 spans 11 amino acids. The CDR3: CASSSDRFQFF. The CDR3, as DNA: TGTGCCAGTAGTTCCGACAGGTTTCAATTCTTC. The variable domain in full, completed from reference TRBV19 and TRBJ2-4, reads DGGITQSPKYLFRKEGQNVTLSCEQNLNHDAMYWYRQDPGQGLRLIYYSQIVNDFQKGDIAEGYSVSREKKESFPLTVTSAQKNPTAFYLCASSSDRFQFFGAGTRLSVL.

The genes are TRBV7-9 and TRBJ1-2, with D unclear. This CDR3 has 16 amino acids. Trimming shortened V by 7 bases and J by 8 bases, and 26 bases separated the two germline ends. Germline V lookup: CDR1 SEHNR, CDR2 FQNEAQ (reference sequence). This CDR3 reads CASTTRPGPVWEGYTF. CDR3 bases: TGTGCCAGCACCACGAGACCGGGCCCTGTTTGGGAGGGCTACACCTTC.

This chain uses TRBV9 with TRBJ2-1; TRBD1 is a possible D gene (6 bases). The CDR3 contains 15 residues. Germline loops: CDR1 SGDLS, CDR2 YYNGEE. V shed 0 bases and J shed 5 bases, with 12 bases lying between them. For the CDR3, the DNA is TGTGCCAGCAGCGTAGTTGTGGGGGCCCACAATGAGCAGTTCTTC. Translated, it gives CASSVVVGAHNEQFF.

This clone has just one count. V gene TRBV5-8 combines with J gene TRBJ1-4; the D gene is possibly TRBD1 (6 bases). V was trimmed by 5 bases and J by 11 bases, leaving 22 bases between them. From germline, CDR1 is SGHTS and CDR2 YDEGEE. The CDR3 totals 15 residues. Here the CDR3 reads CASSNRQDIFEKLFF. For the CDR3, the DNA is TGTGCCAGCAGTAACCGACAGGATATATTTGAGAAACTGTTTTTT. Full variable domain (rest looked up from reference TRBV5-8 and TRBJ1-4): EAGVTQSPTHLIKTRGQQATLRCSPISGHTSVYWYQQALGLGLQFLLWYDEGEERNRGNFPPRFSGRQFPNYSSELNVNALELEDSALYLCASSNRQDIFEKLFFGSGTQLSVL.

V is TRBV11-2 and J is TRBJ2-3, with D tentatively TRBD2 (6 bases). CDR1 and CDR2 (germline): SGHAT, FQNNGV. V was clipped by 5 bases and J by 1 base, with 10 bases between them. The CDR3 loop spans 14 amino acids. The CDR3 DNA reads as TGTGCCAGCAGCCCACCGGGGGGCACAGATACGCAGTATTTT. Its translation is CASSPPGGTDTQYF.

The genes are TRBV5-4 and TRBJ2-5; no firm D call. The germline gives CDR1 SGHNT, CDR2 YYREEE (reference sequence). There are 15 residues in the CDR3. Trimming stripped 3 bases from V and 7 bases from J, with 19 bases between. The CDR3 loop is CASSSALGDFGTQYF. For the CDR3, the DNA is TGTGCCAGCAGCTCCGCCTTAGGAGATTTCGGGACCCAGTACTTC.

V usage is TRBV6-5 and J usage is TRBJ1-2; unclear D gene. The V gene lost 0 bases and the J gene lost 0 bases, with 8 bases spanning the gap. Germline V gene sequence: CDR1 MNHEY, CDR2 SVGAGI. The CDR3 is 15 amino acids. The CDR3 DNA reads as TGTGCCAGCAGTTACTCGGCGGCAACTAACTATGGCTACACCTTC. Translating it yields CASSYSAATNYGYTF.

The chain is built from TRBV11-2 and TRBJ1-1; D remains ambiguous. Germline CDR1 reads SGHAT; CDR2 reads FQNNGV. Trimming took off 0 bases at V and 4 bases at J, with 15 bases between the two ends. This CDR3 is 16 amino acids long. The CDR3 region is CASSLEFRVPRTEAFF. The CDR3 region has the DNA TGTGCCAGCAGCTTAGAATTCCGGGTTCCCCGCACTGAAGCTTTCTTT.

The genes are TRBV6-2 or TRBV6-3 and TRBJ1-5; D not certain. The CDR3 has 13 residues. Trimming took 6 bases from V and 5 from J, leaving 11 bases between them. Germline V gene data show CDR1 as MNHEY and CDR2 as SVGEGT. The CDR3 DNA reads TGTGCCAGCAGCCCCCTAACTCATCAGCCCCAGCATTTT. Protein sequence: CASSPLTHQPQHF.

V gene TRBV6-6 combines with J gene TRBJ2-5, with TRBD2 matching over 7 bases. Germline V gene lookup returns CDR1 MNHNY and CDR2 SVGAGI (reference sequence). V lost 4 bases, J lost 0 bases, and 8 bases stayed unmatched. The length of the CDR3 is 16 residues. The DNA for the CDR3 is TGTGCCAGCAGTTCGGGGACTAACCCGTACCAAGAGACCCAGTACTTC. Translating gives CASSSGTNPYQETQYF.

There are a few counts of this clone. This rearrangement joins TRBV30 to TRBJ1-5; D is perhaps TRBD1 (5 bases). Germline V gene sequence: CDR1 GTSNPN, CDR2 SVGIG (reference sequence). Trimming pared 1 base from V and 7 bases from J, leaving 14 bases between. CDR3 length equals 14 residues. CDR3 sequence: CAWSAGDFRQPQHF. CDR3 sequence (DNA): TGTGCCTGGAGTGCTGGGGACTTCAGGCAGCCCCAGCATTTT.

V gene TRBV5-4 combines with J gene TRBJ2-7; 7 nucleotides align to TRBD1. This CDR3 has 15 residues. V gave up 2 bases and J gave up 3 bases; unmatched junction bases: 8. Per germline, CDR1 SGHNT and CDR2 YYREEE (reference sequence). The CDR3 DNA sequence: TGTGCCAGCAGCTTAGGCTACAGGGGTAGCTACGAGCAGTACTTC. Its translation: CASSLGYRGSYEQYF.

The chain links TRBV5-1 to TRBJ2-2, with 7 bases matching TRBD2. CDR3 length equals 16 residues. Trimming took 0 bases from V and 1 from J; bases not matched to a gene: 3. CDR1 SGHRS and CDR2 YFSETQ come from the germline V gene. The CDR3 is CASSLAGLVNTGELFF. DNA for the CDR3: TGCGCCAGCAGCTTGGCCGGACTAGTGAACACCGGGGAGCTGTTTTTT.

This chain joins TRBV29-1 and TRBJ2-7; 10 positions match TRBD1. The J segment lost 3 bases and the V segment lost 6 bases, leaving 5 bases of the junction unmatched. The CDR3 has 13 residues. Germline V gives CDR1 SQVTM, CDR2 ANQGSEA. CDR3 loop: CSVTGTGDYEQYF. The CDR3 DNA follows: TGCAGCGTCACCGGGACAGGGGACTACGAGCAGTACTTC.

The genes are TRBV5-8 and TRBJ1-2; 7 bases fit TRBD1. Germline V gives CDR1 SGHTS, CDR2 YDEGEE. The CDR3 is 13 residues long. V shed 1 base, J shed 7 bases, and the junction held 4 bases outside the gene matches. The DNA of the CDR3 is TGTGCCAGCAGCTTGTCAGGGGGTTCTGGCTACACCTTC. Amino acids: CASSLSGGSGYTF. The full variable domain, completed using reference TRBV5-8 and TRBJ1-2, is EAGVTQSPTHLIKTRGQQATLRCSPISGHTSVYWYQQALGLGLQFLLWYDEGEERNRGNFPPRFSGRQFPNYSSELNVNALELEDSALYLCASSLSGGSGYTFGSGTRLTVV.

CDR3 sequence reads: CASSQEGNAGNTIYF. The CDR3 bases are TGCGCCAGCAGCCAGGAGGGGAACGCTGGAAACACCATATATTTT. This chain joins TRBV4-1 and TRBJ1-3; TRBD1 might be the D (5 bases). The CDR3 has 15 amino acids. V lost 3 bases to trimming and J lost 2 bases, with 11 bases between them. Per germline, CDR1 MGHRA and CDR2 YSYEKL.

The CDR3 coding sequence is TGTGCCAGTAGTATATTGGGGGCCGCGAACACTGAAGCTTTCTTT. It translates to CASSILGAANTEAFF. The chain employs TRBV19 and TRBJ1-1; possibly TRBD1 for D (6 bases). Germline V gene lookup returns CDR1 LNHDA and CDR2 SQIVND (reference sequence). This CDR3 has 15 amino acids. V was trimmed by 2 bases and J by 1 base, leaving 11 bases between them. Combining the CDR3 with reference TRBV19 and TRBJ1-1 gives the whole variable domain DGGITQSPKYLFRKEGQNVTLSCEQNLNHDAMYWYRQDPGQGLRLIYYSQIVNDFQKGDIAEGYSVSREKKESFPLTVTSAQKNPTAFYLCASSILGAANTEAFFGQGTRLTVV.

V is TRBV7-6 and J is TRBJ1-1; no definite D call. CDR1 is SGHVS, CDR2 FNYEAQ, per germline. Trimming shortened V by 7 bases and J by 0 bases, and 6 bases separated the two germline ends. The length of the CDR3 is 12 residues. DNA of the CDR3: TGTGCCAGCACCCCCATGAACACTGAAGCTTTCTTT. Amino acids: CASTPMNTEAFF.

The gene calls are TRBV6-6 and TRBJ2-1; 9 bases map to TRBD2. The CDR3 covers 15 residues. V was pared by 2 bases and J by 6 bases, with 5 bases of the junction left unmatched. The germline gives CDR1 MNHNY, CDR2 SVGAGI (reference sequence). This chain's CDR3 is CASSYTGLAGNEQFF. CDR3 sequence (DNA): TGTGCCAGCAGTTACACGGGACTAGCAGGCAATGAGCAGTTCTTC.

The chain carries TRBV4-1 and TRBJ2-5, with 8 positions matching TRBD1. This CDR3 is 16 amino acids long. The V gene end was trimmed by 4 bases and the J gene end by 0 bases; junction bases not matched to a gene: 7. In germline, CDR1 is MGHRA, CDR2 YSYEKL. CDR3 sequence reads: CASSRGQGVYQETQYF. Written as DNA, the CDR3 is TGCGCCAGCAGCCGTGGACAGGGAGTGTACCAAGAGACCCAGTACTTC.